This T cell receptor (beta chain) was obtained from a study of control samples from healthy donors and cancer patients (dated by TCRdb to about 2020). The library was made by the immunoSEQ multiplex PCR assay. The immuneACCESS repertoire file appears here via TCRdb, limited to in-frame rearrangements. These files lack a portion of the clones; in checked studies, under half of the deficit traces to unresolved V genes, and the cause of the others is not known. This sample has roughly 69,000 clones in its table, and 83% of those were observed once. The ten largest account for approximately 14% of the sample. V is cut back by 1 base and J by 4 bases, with 7 bases in the junction unmatched. Per the germline V gene, SGHTA is the CDR1 and FQGNSA is the CDR2. The CDR3 runs 16 amino acids, cysteine and phenylalanine included. Left in the record is the CDR3 DNA by itself, 48 bases read in frame from the first base.

A word on this clone: Its antigen is unknown. Per-base qualities were not stored, and no clone one base away is much larger.

The clonotype comes from a man aged 55 to 70 in good health. The sequence joins TRBV7-2 to TRBJ2-1; TRBD2 matches 7 bases in the middle. The sample was blood. The CDR3 corresponds to CASSLGMVAGYNEQFF. Here is the DNA: TGTGCCAGCAGCTTAGGGATGGTAGCGGGTTACAATGAGCAGTTCTTC.